The sample holds many counts of the clone carrying this T cell receptor (beta chain). Its antigen is unidentified. Deletions cut 4 bases from V and 3 bases from J, with 10 bases between. Germline V lookup: CDR1 GTSNPN, CDR2 SVGIG (reference sequence). The CDR3 is 12 amino acids. Using RNA transcripts as the source, TCR beta CDR3 regions were amplified. TCR CDR3 regions were first amplified by RT-PCR with HTBI primers. TCRdb fed the multiplex PCR reads into MiXCR, producing one record per CDR3 protein. Of about 420,000 distinct CDR3 sequences listed, 15% to 19% are singletons. These data originate in a study of T cells in Graves' hyperthyroidism and ophthalmopathy. Study results and caveats: The model made its ophthalmopathy prediction, and onset followed a median about 6 months later. Classification by a 13 V-J model distinguished ophthalmopathy from stable hyperthyroidism.

A lack of ophthalmopathy progression within 18 months defined stable Graves' hyperthyroidism. Sequenced sample: blood. The chain is built from TRBV30 and TRBJ2-7, with D maybe TRBD2 (5 bases). The sequence derives from a woman aged 18-29 years with Graves' hyperthyroidism. The CDR3 coding sequence is TGTGCCTGGAACCGGGATTACTACGAGCAGTACTTC. It is translated as CAWNRDYYEQYF.